Each of the 27 T cell receptor beta chains below was sequenced from the same sample in a study of control samples from healthy donors and cancer patients. Sequencing used immunoSEQ multiplex PCR; TCRdb keeps in-frame clones, though not all of them. The repertoire consists of approximately 100,000 clones, with around 89% occurring once and the leading ten covering 7.8%. Sequencing was performed on blood. All receptors derive from a man aged 30 to 45 in good health.

V gene TRBV19 combines with J gene TRBJ2-3; perhaps TRBD2 as D (6 bases). The V gene lost 1 base and the J gene lost 2 bases, with 10 bases spanning the gap. Germline lookup yields CDR1 LNHDA and CDR2 SQIVND (reference sequence). This CDR3 has 15 amino acids. The CDR3 reads CASSIAGVVTDTQYF. CDR3 in DNA: TGTGCCAGTAGTATAGCGGGAGTTGTCACAGATACGCAGTATTTT.

V is TRBV29-1 and J is TRBJ2-2; D is undetermined. The germline V and J ends were trimmed by 2 bases and 3 bases, with 7 bases remaining between them. Germline CDR1 is SQVTM and CDR2 is ANQGSEA. CDR3 length equals 13 residues. CDR3 sequence reads: CSVEQLHTGELFF. DNA of the CDR3: TGCAGCGTTGAACAACTTCACACCGGGGAGCTGTTTTTT.

A few counts support this clone. This chain uses TRBV11-2 with TRBJ2-1, with TRBD2 matching 10 bases. V lost 4 bases and J lost 7; bases outside the gene matches: 7. This CDR3 comprises 15 residues. Germline V lookup: CDR1 SGHAT, CDR2 FQNNGV. CDR3 sequence: CASSWTSGGRNEQFF. The CDR3 DNA reads TGTGCCAGCAGCTGGACTAGCGGAGGGAGGAATGAGCAGTTCTTC.

The chain carries TRBV27 and TRBJ1-5, with D unclear. Germline lookup yields CDR1 MNHEY and CDR2 SMNVEV (reference sequence). Trimming cost V 3 bases and J 4 bases, with 7 bases left between them. There are 13 residues in the CDR3. The CDR3 coding sequence is TGTGCCAGCAGTTTTATGGTAAATCAGCCCCAGCATTTT. Encoded protein: CASSFMVNQPQHF.

This clone was counted once. The rearrangement uses TRBV5-5 and TRBJ2-3, with 9 bases lining up with TRBD1. Germline CDR1 is SGHKS and CDR2 is YYEKEE (reference sequence). The CDR3 runs 13 residues. Trimming at V came to 9 bases and at J to 2 bases, leaving 4 bases not matched to a gene. CDR3 in amino acids: CATRQGVTDTQYF. The CDR3 DNA follows: TGTGCCACCCGACAGGGGGTCACAGATACGCAGTATTTT.

This chain connects TRBV18 to TRBJ1-5; D unresolved. V shed 2 bases and J shed 2 bases, with 19 bases lying between them. Germline CDR1 is KGHSH and CDR2 is LQKENI. This CDR3 has 18 residues. CDR3 in DNA: TGTGCCAGCTCACCAGAGGAAGCACACGACCGGGGCAATCAGCCCCAGCATTTT. Its translation is CASSPEEAHDRGNQPQHF.

The J gene is TRBJ1-1, the V gene TRBV18; D uncertain. Deletions cut 3 bases from V and 1 base from J, with 9 bases between. CDR1 and CDR2 from the germline V gene are KGHSH and LQKENI. There are 14 residues in the CDR3. The CDR3 region is CASSPATTNTEAFF. The CDR3 region has the DNA TGTGCCAGCTCACCGGCGACAACGAACACTGAAGCTTTCTTT.

The chain has TRBV5-4 and TRBJ1-4, with D possibly TRBD1 on 5 matching bases. CDR3 size: 15 residues. Germline V gene sequence: CDR1 SGHNT, CDR2 YYREEE (reference sequence). Trimming stripped 0 bases from V and 4 bases from J, with 10 bases between. CDR3: CASSLAGVGNEKLFF. Here the CDR3 DNA reads TGTGCCAGCAGCTTGGCGGGGGTCGGTAATGAAAAACTGTTTTTT.

This rearrangement joins TRBV5-1 to TRBJ1-1; no clear D gene. The CDR3 is 14 residues long. The V gene lost 1 base and the J gene lost 0 bases, with 7 bases spanning the gap. Germline values: CDR1 SGHRS, CDR2 YFSETQ. The CDR3 DNA reads TGCGCCAGCAGCTTGACAGCTATGAACACTGAAGCTTTCTTT. Protein product: CASSLTAMNTEAFF.

This sequence joins TRBV6-2 or TRBV6-3 and TRBJ2-5, with a possible D match to TRBD2 (6 bases). The V gene's germline CDR1 is MNHEY and CDR2 SVGEGT. Between the trimmed V and J ends, which lost 6 bases and 9 bases, there was a span of 20 bases. This CDR3 region has 14 residues. The CDR3 DNA sequence: TGTGCCAGCAGCGTTACCGGGACTCCGGGGGCCCAGTACTTC. Protein product: CASSVTGTPGAQYF.

V gene TRBV30 combines with J gene TRBJ2-2, with D possibly matching TRBD1 (5 bases). The V and J ends lost 4 bases and 5 bases respectively, with 8 bases between them. The length of the CDR3 is 12 residues. CDR1 GTSNPN and CDR2 SVGIG come from the germline V gene (reference sequence). DNA for the CDR3: TGTGCCTGGACAGGGCGGACCGGGGAGCTGTTTTTT. Its translation: CAWTGRTGELFF.

The chain employs TRBV6-5 and TRBJ1-1; no definite D call. The germline V gene encodes CDR1 MNHEY and CDR2 SVGAGI. V was clipped by 10 bases and J by 0 bases, with 15 bases between them. The CDR3 covers 14 residues. In nucleotides, the CDR3 is TGTGCCACCACCGGGTTAGGGATGAACACTGAAGCTTTCTTT. Its protein product is CATTGLGMNTEAFF.

The rearrangement uses TRBV3-1 (or the pseudogene TRBV3-2) and TRBJ1-5; 8 bases match TRBD1. The CDR3 sequence is 17 residues long. Germline CDR1 is LGHDT and CDR2 is YNNKEL (reference sequence). V lost 1 base and J lost 7; bases outside the gene matches: 12. The CDR3 nucleotides are TGTGCCAGCAGCCAAGTGGGACAGGTAGGAGTCCGCCAGCCCCAGCATTTT. This gives the protein CASSQVGQVGVRQPQHF.

This clone was recorded a few times. The chain employs TRBV27 and TRBJ2-7, with 11 bases fitting TRBD2. Germline V gene lookup returns CDR1 MNHEY and CDR2 SMNVEV (reference sequence). The CDR3 runs 14 residues. V trimming: 8 bases; J trimming: 6 bases; junction bases outside the gene matches: 9. Here the CDR3 DNA reads TGTGCCAGCCATAGCGGGAGGGCCCTGGGCGAGCAGTACTTC. This codes for CASHSGRALGEQYF.

The chain joins TRBV9 to TRBJ1-5, with D perhaps matching TRBD1 (6 bases). The CDR3 has 14 residues. Trimming shortened V by 3 bases and J by 2 bases, and 9 bases separated the two germline ends. The germline V gene has CDR1 SGDLS and CDR2 YYNGEE. The CDR3 sequence: CASSAGHRNQPQHF. DNA of the CDR3: TGTGCCAGCAGCGCGGGACACCGCAATCAGCCCCAGCATTTT.

The chain has TRBV27 and TRBJ2-1; D is possibly TRBD2 (6 bases). The V gene lost 7 bases and the J gene lost 1 base, with 11 bases spanning the gap. Germline V gives CDR1 MNHEY, CDR2 SMNVEV (reference sequence). The CDR3 contains 14 residues. The CDR3 DNA reads TGTGCCAGCACCTGGGGGGTATCCTACAATGAGCAGTTCTTC. It specifies CASTWGVSYNEQFF.

The V gene is TRBV3-1 (or the pseudogene TRBV3-2), the J gene TRBJ1-4; D might be TRBD1 (6 bases). V dropped 0 bases and J dropped 10 bases, with 18 bases sitting between them. The germline V gene encodes CDR1 LGHDT and CDR2 YNNKEL (reference sequence). The CDR3 is made up of 16 amino acids. The CDR3 DNA reads as TGTGCCAGCAGCCAAGACTTTATGACAGGTGGAGGAAAACTGTTTTTT. Its translation: CASSQDFMTGGGKLFF.

The chain employs TRBV2 and TRBJ2-7, with TRBD1 as a possible D gene (6 bases). The CDR3 consists of 14 residues. CDR1 and CDR2 (germline): SNHLY, FYNNEI. V lost 6 bases and J lost 3, with 15 bases in between. The CDR3 sequence is CASRQGQSYYEQYV. The CDR3 coding sequence is TGTGCCAGCAGACAGGGACAATCTTACTACGAGCAGTACGTC.

The chain links TRBV9 to TRBJ1-2, with TRBD1 as a possible D gene (6 bases). Per germline, CDR1 SGDLS and CDR2 YYNGEE. The length of the CDR3 is 14 residues. V was clipped by 4 bases and J by 4 bases, with 14 bases between them. For the CDR3, the DNA is TGTGCCAGCAGCCCCGTGGACAGCTTCTATGGCTACACCTTC. Protein: CASSPVDSFYGYTF.

The V gene is TRBV5-1, the J gene TRBJ2-1; 7 bases fit TRBD1. Germline CDR1 reads SGHRS; CDR2 reads YFSETQ. CDR3 length equals 16 residues. The junction had 5 bases not matched to a gene; V was cut back by 2 bases and J by 0 bases. The CDR3 coding sequence is TGCGCCAGCAGCTTATACAGGGGAATCTCCTACAATGAGCAGTTCTTC. As protein: CASSLYRGISYNEQFF.

V gene TRBV30 combines with J gene TRBJ2-7; D gene unclear. The germline V gene encodes CDR1 GTSNPN and CDR2 SVGIG (reference sequence). Trimming shortened V by 1 base and J by 7 bases, and 11 bases separated the two germline ends. CDR3 length: 12 amino acids. The chain's CDR3 is CAWSGLTEEQYV. The CDR3, as DNA: TGTGCCTGGAGTGGGTTAACTGAAGAGCAGTACGTC.

The CDR3 DNA follows: TGTGCCAGCAGCCGGGGGGCCGATAATTCACCCCTCCACTTT. This codes for CASSRGADNSPLHF. This rearrangement joins TRBV7-9 to TRBJ1-6; a weak D match, TRBD1 (6 bases). CDR3 length: 14 amino acids. Germline CDR1 is SEHNR and CDR2 is FQNEAQ (reference sequence). V was cut by 5 bases and J by 5 bases, with 10 bases left in between.

V is TRBV5-6 and J is TRBJ2-1, with TRBD1 matching over 9 bases. The CDR3 has 15 residues. V shed 6 bases and J 2 bases; nucleotides not matched to a gene: 6. In germline, CDR1 is SGHDT, CDR2 YYEEEE. This CDR3 is CASNRQGGPYNEQFF. The CDR3 DNA follows: TGTGCCAGCAACAGACAGGGGGGGCCCTACAATGAGCAGTTCTTC.

This sequence joins TRBV5-4 and TRBJ2-7; maybe TRBD1 (6 bases). The germline V gene encodes CDR1 SGHNT and CDR2 YYREEE (reference sequence). With 0 bases removed from V and 5 bases from J, the gap between germline ends came to 15 bases. The CDR3 extends over 15 amino acids. CDR3 sequence: CASSLGGTGWDEQYF. In DNA, the CDR3 is TGTGCCAGCAGCTTGGGGGGAACAGGGTGGGACGAGCAGTACTTC.

This clone was picked up a small number of times. The CDR3 region is CASSLGTGGSFNEKLFF. CDR3 sequence (DNA): TGTGCCAGCAGCTTGGGGACAGGGGGAAGCTTTAATGAAAAACTGTTTTTT. The chain joins TRBV5-4 to TRBJ1-4; 10 bases fit TRBD1. The CDR3 extends over 17 amino acids. Germline V gene sequence: CDR1 SGHNT, CDR2 YYREEE (reference sequence). The ends lost 0 bases at V and 4 bases at J; junction bases unmatched: 6.

This chain links TRBV5-1 with TRBJ2-7; 11 nucleotides agree with TRBD2. After removal of 4 bases from V and 3 bases from J, the junction contained 6 bases not matched to a gene. From germline, CDR1 is SGHRS and CDR2 YFSETQ. This CDR3 is 15 amino acids long. CDR3 nucleotides: TGCGCCAGCAGCCCCACTAGCGGGAGTCTCTACGAGCAGTACTTC. It specifies CASSPTSGSLYEQYF. The full variable domain, its missing parts supplied by reference TRBV5-1 and TRBJ2-7, is KAGVTQTPRYLIKTRGQQVTLSCSPISGHRSVSWYQQTPGQGLQFLFEYFSETQRNKGNFPGRFSGRQFSNSRSEMNVSTLELGDSALYLCASSPTSGSLYEQYFGPGTRLTVT.

V usage is TRBV5-1 and J usage is TRBJ1-1, with D unresolved. This CDR3 is built from 16 residues. V was clipped by 0 bases and J by 0 bases, with 12 bases between them. CDR1 and CDR2 (germline): SGHRS, YFSETQ. CDR3 bases: TGCGCCAGCAGCTTGGTGCCGGGTGTTGTGAACACTGAAGCTTTCTTT. It encodes CASSLVPGVVNTEAFF.